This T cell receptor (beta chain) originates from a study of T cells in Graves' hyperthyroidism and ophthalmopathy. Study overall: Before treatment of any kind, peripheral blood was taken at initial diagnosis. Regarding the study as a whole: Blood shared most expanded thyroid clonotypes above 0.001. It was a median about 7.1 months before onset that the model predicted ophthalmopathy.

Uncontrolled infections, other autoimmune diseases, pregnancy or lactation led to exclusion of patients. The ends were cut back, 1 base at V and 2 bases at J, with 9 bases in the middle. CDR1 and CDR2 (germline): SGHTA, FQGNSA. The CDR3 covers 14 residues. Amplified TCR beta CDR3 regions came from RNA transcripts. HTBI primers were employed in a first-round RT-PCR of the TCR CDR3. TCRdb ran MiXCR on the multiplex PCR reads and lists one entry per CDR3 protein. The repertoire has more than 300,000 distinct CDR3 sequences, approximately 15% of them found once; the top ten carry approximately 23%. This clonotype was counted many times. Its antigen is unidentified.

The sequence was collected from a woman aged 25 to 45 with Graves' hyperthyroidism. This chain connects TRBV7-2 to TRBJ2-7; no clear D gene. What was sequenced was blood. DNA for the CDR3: TGTGCCAGCAGCTTAGTGGCGGAGACCTACGAGCAGTACTTC. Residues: CASSLVAETYEQYF.